What follows is one T cell receptor (beta chain) and its context. Assignments of participants to cohorts depended upon their own reported clinical history. Two negative PCRs, clearance, or symptom resolution characterized the recovered Cohort 3 donors. The data derive from a study of blood T cell repertoires in COVID-19. Study summary: COVID-19 samples, acute and convalescent, were from the United States, Italy and Spain. T cells, B-cell-depleted T cells, or PBMCs supplied cDNA or gDNA.

Generated by immunoSEQ multiplex PCR, the TCRdb table keeps only in-frame clones and is missing some. Of about 220,000 clones listed, about four fifths are singletons. Sequenced sample: PBMCs or T cells enriched from blood (not recorded which). The TCR originated in a woman aged 60 to 75 who had recovered from COVID-19.

The CDR3 DNA follows: TGTGCCAGTACCAGGGGGCCGAAGGATCAGCCCCAGCATTTT. It translates to CASTRGPKDQPQHF. The chain joins TRBV2 to TRBJ1-5; TRBD1 aligns across 8 bases. The CDR3 runs 14 residues. Germline V lookup: CDR1 SNHLY, CDR2 FYNNEI. J lost 5 bases, V lost 9 bases, and 9 bases had no gene match.